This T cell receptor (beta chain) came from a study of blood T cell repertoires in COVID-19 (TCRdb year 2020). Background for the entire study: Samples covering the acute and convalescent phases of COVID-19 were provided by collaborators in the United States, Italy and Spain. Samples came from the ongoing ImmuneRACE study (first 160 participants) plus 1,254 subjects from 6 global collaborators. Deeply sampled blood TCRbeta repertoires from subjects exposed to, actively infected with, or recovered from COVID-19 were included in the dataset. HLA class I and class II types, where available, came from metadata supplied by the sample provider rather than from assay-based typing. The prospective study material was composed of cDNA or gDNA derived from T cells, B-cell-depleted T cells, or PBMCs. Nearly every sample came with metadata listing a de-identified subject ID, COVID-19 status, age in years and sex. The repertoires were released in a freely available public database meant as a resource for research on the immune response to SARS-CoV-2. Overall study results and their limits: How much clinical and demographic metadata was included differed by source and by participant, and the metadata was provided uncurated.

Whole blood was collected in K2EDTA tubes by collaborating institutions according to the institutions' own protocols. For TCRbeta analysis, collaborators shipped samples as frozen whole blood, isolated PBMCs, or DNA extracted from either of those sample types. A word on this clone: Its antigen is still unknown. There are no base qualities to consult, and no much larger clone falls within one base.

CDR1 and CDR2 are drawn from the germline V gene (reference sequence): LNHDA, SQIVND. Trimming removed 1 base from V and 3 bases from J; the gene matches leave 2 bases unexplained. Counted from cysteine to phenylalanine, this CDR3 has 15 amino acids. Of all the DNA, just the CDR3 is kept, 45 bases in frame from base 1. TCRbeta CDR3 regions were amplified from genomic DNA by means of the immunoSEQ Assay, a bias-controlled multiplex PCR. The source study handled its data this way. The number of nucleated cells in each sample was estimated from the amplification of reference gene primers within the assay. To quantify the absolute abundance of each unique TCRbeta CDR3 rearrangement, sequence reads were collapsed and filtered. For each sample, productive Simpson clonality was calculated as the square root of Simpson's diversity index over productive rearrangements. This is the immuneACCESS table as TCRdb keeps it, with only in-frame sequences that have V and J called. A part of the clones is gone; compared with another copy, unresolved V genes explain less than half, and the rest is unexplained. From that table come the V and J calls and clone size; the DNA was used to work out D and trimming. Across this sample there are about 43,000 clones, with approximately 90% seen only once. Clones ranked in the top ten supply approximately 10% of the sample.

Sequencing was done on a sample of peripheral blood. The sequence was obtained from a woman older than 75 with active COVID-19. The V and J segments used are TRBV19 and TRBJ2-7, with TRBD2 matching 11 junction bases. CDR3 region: CASSIGGTSGYEQYF. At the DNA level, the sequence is TGTGCCAGTAGTATAGGCGGGACTAGCGGCTACGAGCAGTACTTC. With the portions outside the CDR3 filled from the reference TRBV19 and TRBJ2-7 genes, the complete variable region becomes DGGITQSPKYLFRKEGQNVTLSCEQNLNHDAMYWYRQDPGQGLRLIYYSQIVNDFQKGDIAEGYSVSREKKESFPLTVTSAQKNPTAFYLCASSIGGTSGYEQYFGPGTRLTVT.